These 30 T cell receptor beta chains originate from one sample sequenced in a study of OX40 agonist ivuxolimab in advanced cancers. Profiled with immunoSEQ multiplex PCR; TCRdb holds only in-frame clones, not every one. The repertoire includes 70,000 or so clones, about 89% of them detected once, and less than 15% sits in the top ten. The sequencing here drew on CD4+ or CD8+ T cells sorted from blood, taken in a trial of the OX40 agonist ivuxolimab. These receptors were obtained from an adult with an advanced solid tumor such as melanoma, head and neck, liver or kidney cancer.

This chain joins TRBV28 and TRBJ2-7; TRBD2 might be the D (7 bases). Trimming stripped 5 bases from V and 5 bases from J, with 19 bases between. This CDR3 is 15 amino acids long. In germline, CDR1 is MDHEN, CDR2 SYDVKM. In DNA form, the CDR3 reads TGTGCCAGCAGTGCAGCAGGGGAGGGTATGGACGAGCAGTACTTC. Translated, it gives CASSAAGEGMDEQYF.

The chain couples TRBV11-2 to TRBJ1-2; TRBD1 aligns across 7 bases. After removal of 4 bases from V and 2 bases from J, the junction contained 7 bases not matched to a gene. Germline V gene data show CDR1 as SGHAT and CDR2 as FQNNGV. This CDR3 contains 15 residues. The CDR3 is CASSSTTGINYGYTF. In DNA form, the CDR3 reads TGTGCCAGCAGCTCCACGACAGGGATCAACTATGGCTACACCTTC.

This chain connects TRBV11-2 to TRBJ2-1; 7 bases map to TRBD2. Germline CDR1 and CDR2: SGHAT and FQNNGV. The V and J ends lost 3 bases and 11 bases, in that order; junction bases with no gene match: 16. This CDR3 contains 16 residues. The CDR3 bases are TGTGCCAGCAGCTTGGGGAGACTAGCCAGAGTGACCAAGCAGTTCTTC. Its translation is CASSLGRLARVTKQFF.

The rearrangement links TRBV6-6 to TRBJ1-6; D is undetermined. The CDR3 runs 14 residues. Germline assignment: CDR1 MNHNY and CDR2 SVGAGI (reference sequence). With 7 bases removed from V and 4 bases from J, the gap between germline ends came to 11 bases. CDR3 loop: CASTGQEYNSPLHF. The DNA for the CDR3 is TGTGCCAGCACCGGGCAGGAATATAATTCACCCCTCCACTTT.

The genes are TRBV7-9 and TRBJ1-2; TRBD1 might be the D (5 bases). Germline CDR1 SEHNR, CDR2 FQNEAQ (reference sequence). This CDR3 contains 15 residues. V was trimmed by 1 base and J by 0 bases, leaving 9 bases between them. The CDR3 is CASSLGRAPNYGYTF. The CDR3 coding sequence is TGTGCCAGCAGCTTAGGCAGGGCCCCTAACTATGGCTACACCTTC. The full variable domain, with the rest looked up from reference TRBV7-9 and TRBJ1-2, is DTGVSQNPRHKITKRGQNVTFRCDPISEHNRLYWYRQTLGQGPEFLTYFQNEAQLEKSRLLSDRFSAERPKGSFSTLEIQRTEQGDSAMYLCASSLGRAPNYGYTFGSGTRLTVV.

The sample holds one count of this clone. The rearrangement links TRBV7-9 to TRBJ2-3, with 7 bases lining up with TRBD2. V gave up 6 bases and J gave up 8 bases; unmatched junction bases: 8. The CDR3 is 13 amino acids. Per germline, CDR1 SEHNR and CDR2 FQNEAQ (reference sequence). The CDR3 loop is CASRAGEVATQYF. CDR3 DNA: TGTGCCAGCAGGGCGGGGGAGGTTGCTACGCAGTATTTT. Full variable domain (outside the CDR3, taken from reference TRBV7-9 and TRBJ2-3): DTGVSQNPRHKITKRGQNVTFRCDPISEHNRLYWYRQTLGQGPEFLTYFQNEAQLEKSRLLSDRFSAERPKGSFSTLEIQRTEQGDSAMYLCASRAGEVATQYFGPGTRLTVL.

The sample holds one count of this clone. The DNA of the CDR3 is TGTGCCAGCAGCCAGGGGGACACTCAAAACATTCAGTACTTC. It encodes CASSQGDTQNIQYF. V and J are TRBV4-2 and TRBJ2-4; a possible D gene is TRBD1 (6 bases). The CDR3 sequence is 14 residues long. From germline, CDR1 is LGHNA and CDR2 YNFKEQ. Between the trimmed V and J ends, which lost 3 bases and 5 bases, there was a span of 11 bases.

This chain links TRBV4-2 with TRBJ2-7; D perhaps matches TRBD1 (5 bases). CDR3 size: 13 residues. Trimming shortened V by 0 bases and J by 7 bases, and 10 bases separated the two germline ends. Looked up from germline, CDR1 is LGHNA and CDR2 is YNFKEQ. For the CDR3, the DNA is TGTGCCAGCAGCCAAGAAACAGGATGGGAGCAGTACTTC. Translated, it gives CASSQETGWEQYF.

The chain carries TRBV7-9 and TRBJ2-1, with D perhaps matching TRBD2 (6 bases). V shed 9 bases and J shed 0 bases, with 15 bases lying between them. The germline V gene has CDR1 SEHNR and CDR2 FQNEAQ (reference sequence). This CDR3 spans 15 amino acids. In DNA form, the CDR3 reads TGTGCCAGTCCAGGCTTGACTAGCTCCTACAATGAGCAGTTCTTC. Its translation is CASPGLTSSYNEQFF.

This clone has only one observation. V gene TRBV28 combines with J gene TRBJ1-4, with D hard to call. CDR3 length equals 16 residues. The germline V and J ends were trimmed by 4 bases and 0 bases, with 12 bases remaining between them. Germline assignment: CDR1 MDHEN and CDR2 SYDVKM. The DNA for the CDR3 is TGTGCCAGCAGTTCTAACCAATATGCAACTAATGAAAAACTGTTTTTT. Its protein product is CASSSNQYATNEKLFF.

This clone was seen only once. The chain uses TRBV6-1 and TRBJ1-1; D remains ambiguous. Trimming left V 7 bases short and J 0 bases short, with 3 bases between. Germline V gene data show CDR1 as MNHNS and CDR2 as SASEGT. CDR3 length: 11 amino acids. CDR3 residues: CASMMNTEAFF. CDR3 bases: TGTGCCAGCATGATGAACACTGAAGCTTTCTTT.

The chain recombines TRBV2 with TRBJ2-6; D unresolved. V was clipped by 6 bases and J by 0 bases, with 9 bases between them. The CDR3 consists of 15 residues. Germline CDR1 SNHLY, CDR2 FYNNEI. The CDR3 here is CASRLPLSGANVLTF. For the CDR3, the DNA is TGTGCCAGCAGACTCCCCCTCTCTGGGGCCAACGTCCTGACTTTC.

The genes are TRBV11-3 and TRBJ2-7; TRBD2 matches 11 bases. From germline, CDR1 is SGHNT and CDR2 YENEEA. Trimming at V came to 6 bases and at J to 7 bases, leaving 5 bases not matched to a gene. The CDR3 covers 13 residues. As DNA, the CDR3 is TGTGCCAGCAGTGTAGCGGGAGGGGGGGAGCAGTACTTC. It codes for CASSVAGGGEQYF.

The chain has TRBV4-1 and TRBJ2-7, with 8 bases lining up with TRBD2. The CDR3 covers 16 residues. Germline loops: CDR1 MGHRA, CDR2 YSYEKL. The junction had 10 bases not matched to a gene; V was cut back by 0 bases and J by 6 bases. The CDR3 is CASSQEGGLVLGEQYF. In nucleotides, the CDR3 is TGCGCCAGCAGCCAAGAGGGGGGACTAGTCTTGGGCGAGCAGTACTTC.

The genes are TRBV6-5 and TRBJ2-7; unclear D gene. The germline CDR1 and CDR2 sequences are MNHEY and SVGAGI. The V gene lost 7 bases and the J gene lost 5 bases, with 9 bases spanning the gap. This CDR3 region has 11 residues. For the CDR3, the DNA is TGTGCCAGCAACGACGGAAACGAGCAGTACTTC. Translation: CASNDGNEQYF.

This chain connects TRBV19 to TRBJ1-5, with a tentative D call TRBD1 (5 bases). The CDR3 totals 20 residues. Germline values: CDR1 LNHDA, CDR2 SQIVND (reference sequence). Trimming shortened V by 3 bases and J by 6 bases, and 30 bases separated the two germline ends. CDR3 DNA sequence: TGTGCCAGTAGTATCCCCCCGTTGAGGCAGGGTACCTCCTTCGGTCAGCCCCAGCATTTT. Translation: CASSIPPLRQGTSFGQPQHF.

In nucleotides, the CDR3 is TGCGCCAGCAGTGAGGAGGGGGGACAAAACAATGAGCAGTTCTTC. It translates to CASSEEGGQNNEQFF. This rearrangement joins TRBV10-2 to TRBJ2-1; D is tentatively TRBD1 or TRBD2 (6 bases each). This CDR3 is 15 amino acids long. Germline loops: CDR1 WSHSY, CDR2 SAAADI. Trimming cost V 2 bases and J 5 bases, with 13 bases left between them.

The chain links TRBV6-5 to TRBJ2-7; D gene ambiguous. This CDR3 is 14 amino acids long. From germline, CDR1 is MNHEY and CDR2 SVGAGI. The germline V and J ends were trimmed by 4 bases and 0 bases, with 10 bases remaining between them. The CDR3 DNA follows: TGTGCCAGCAGTTCCCCGGTCACCTCCTACGAGCAGTACTTC. It is translated as CASSSPVTSYEQYF.

V is TRBV5-1 and J is TRBJ2-3; TRBD2 matches at 9 bases. The V gene's germline CDR1 is SGHRS and CDR2 YFSETQ. V was clipped by 4 bases and J by 1 base; unmatched bases: 4. This CDR3 has 15 amino acids. This CDR3 reads CASSPSGKGTDTQYF. CDR3 bases: TGCGCCAGCAGCCCTAGCGGGAAGGGCACAGATACGCAGTATTTT.

The chain couples TRBV28 to TRBJ2-7; 12 nucleotides line up with TRBD2. V trimming: 3 bases; J trimming: 6 bases; junction bases outside the gene matches: 6. Germline V CDR1 and CDR2: MDHEN, SYDVKM. The CDR3 is 15 residues long. The CDR3 region is CASSLSSGRAIEQYF. CDR3 bases: TGTGCCAGCAGTTTGTCTAGCGGGAGGGCAATCGAGCAGTACTTC.

DNA of the CDR3: TGTGCCAGCAGCTCACGGGACAGACCCAATGAGCAGTTCTTC. This codes for CASSSRDRPNEQFF. The chain joins TRBV7-9 to TRBJ2-1; 7 bases map to TRBD1. The CDR3 runs 14 residues. V trimming: 4 bases; J trimming: 6 bases; junction bases outside the gene matches: 6. CDR1 and CDR2 (germline): SEHNR, FQNEAQ (reference sequence).

This sequence joins TRBV29-1 and TRBJ2-1; D unresolved. Trimming shortened V by 5 bases and J by 1 base, and 12 bases separated the two germline ends. In germline, CDR1 is SQVTM, CDR2 ANQGSEA. This CDR3 contains 14 residues. The CDR3 protein is CSVLLEISYNEQFF. DNA of the CDR3: TGCAGCGTTCTGCTAGAAATTTCCTACAATGAGCAGTTCTTC.

This chain uses TRBV4-1 with TRBJ2-5; D unclear. Germline lookup yields CDR1 MGHRA and CDR2 YSYEKL. Trimming took 0 bases from V and 2 from J, leaving 16 bases between them. The length of the CDR3 is 17 residues. CDR3 sequence (DNA): TGCGCCAGCAGCCAAGAATGGCCCGGTGGGTTACAAGAGACCCAGTACTTC. It codes for CASSQEWPGGLQETQYF.

The V gene is TRBV6-5, the J gene TRBJ1-2; 9 bases line up with TRBD1. In germline, CDR1 is MNHEY, CDR2 SVGAGI. The CDR3 is made up of 14 amino acids. V was clipped by 2 bases and J by 3 bases; unmatched bases: 1. The CDR3 loop is CASSYGDRDYGYTF. CDR3 nucleotides: TGTGCCAGCAGTTACGGGGACAGGGACTATGGCTACACCTTC.

V is TRBV30 and J is TRBJ2-3; the match to TRBD2 covers 9 bases. The CDR3 spans 18 residues. Germline CDR1 and CDR2: GTSNPN and SVGIG (reference sequence). Trimming at V came to 1 base and at J to 5 bases, leaving 16 bases not matched to a gene. The CDR3 DNA is TGTGCCTGGAGTGCCGGGGGATTCTCTGGCGGGAGGGAAGATACGCAGTATTTT. Protein: CAWSAGGFSGGREDTQYF.

The V gene is TRBV5-1, the J gene TRBJ2-1; D may be TRBD2 (6 bases). The length of the CDR3 is 15 residues. Germline-derived CDR1 and CDR2 are SGHRS and YFSETQ. Trimming stripped 0 bases from V and 8 bases from J, with 15 bases between. Here the CDR3 DNA reads TGCGCCAGCAGCTTGGCACGGGACTCTTACGATGAGCAGTTCTTC. Its translation: CASSLARDSYDEQFF.

This chain connects TRBV27 to TRBJ2-7, with D possibly being TRBD2 (6 bases). The germline CDR1 and CDR2 sequences are MNHEY and SMNVEV (reference sequence). Trimming removed 4 bases from V and 0 bases from J, with 13 bases in between. The CDR3 contains 15 residues. The CDR3 region has the DNA TGTGCCAGCAGTTCGAGGGACTCGGGCTCCTACGAGCAGTACTTC. Residues: CASSSRDSGSYEQYF.

The V gene is TRBV28, the J gene TRBJ2-3; 7 nucleotides agree with TRBD1. This CDR3 contains 14 residues. Trimming cost V 2 bases and J 1 base; bases outside gene matches: 0. Per germline, CDR1 MDHEN and CDR2 SYDVKM. In nucleotides, the CDR3 is TGTGCCAGCAGTTTAGGGACAGGCACAGATACGCAGTATTTT. Its protein product is CASSLGTGTDTQYF.

This rearrangement joins TRBV7-8 to TRBJ1-1; D might be TRBD1 (5 bases). V lost 1 base to trimming and J lost 5 bases, with 11 bases between them. This CDR3 is 14 amino acids long. Germline CDR1 reads SGHVS; CDR2 reads FQNEAQ. In DNA, the CDR3 is TGTGCCAGCAGCTTAGTTATGGGGGGTACTGAAGCTTTCTTT. It codes for CASSLVMGGTEAFF.

The rearrangement uses TRBV15 and TRBJ2-1; D is tentatively TRBD1 or TRBD2 (5 bases each). Germline loops: CDR1 LNHNV, CDR2 YYDKDF (reference sequence). CDR3 length equals 16 residues. V was pared by 4 bases and J by 8 bases, with 21 bases between. The CDR3 nucleotides read TGTGCCACCAGCATAAACTTACAGGAGGTAGGCGATGAGCAGTTCTTC. Its translation is CATSINLQEVGDEQFF. The full variable domain, rest sourced from reference TRBV15 and TRBJ2-1, is DAMVIQNPRYQVTQFGKPVTLSCSQTLNHNVMYWYQQKSSQAPKLLFHYYDKDFNNEADTPDNFQSRRPNTSFCFLDIRSPGLGDTAMYLCATSINLQEVGDEQFFGPGTRLTVL.